Given below is one T cell receptor (beta chain) in context. The antigen it binds to is not known. Base quality data are lacking; no much larger clone is found one base away. The data were taken from a study of blood T cell repertoires in COVID-19 (dated by TCRdb to the early 2020s). Turning to the overall study: Samples covering the acute and convalescent phases of COVID-19 were provided by collaborators in the United States, Italy and Spain. HLA class I and class II types, where available, came from metadata supplied by the sample provider rather than from assay-based typing. Subjects who had been exposed to COVID-19, were actively infected with it, or had recovered from it provided the deeply sampled blood TCRbeta repertoires that made up the dataset. The samples were drawn from the first 160 participants of the ongoing ImmuneRACE study and from roughly 1,300 subjects provided by 6 global collaborators. A freely available public database, intended as a resource for researchers studying the immune response to SARS-CoV-2, is where the repertoires were released. The sample metadata nearly always contained a de-identified subject ID, COVID-19 status, age in years and sex. The material from the prospective study consisted of cDNA or gDNA derived from T cells, B-cell-depleted T cells, or PBMCs.

Results the study describes overall, beyond this receptor: The amount of clinical and demographic metadata varied by source and participant and was provided uncurated.

Each collaborating institution followed its own protocols to collect whole blood in K2EDTA tubes. Collaborator samples were shipped for TCRbeta analysis as frozen whole blood, isolated PBMCs, or DNA extracted from either sample type. TCRbeta CDR3 regions were amplified from genomic DNA by means of the immunoSEQ Assay, a bias-controlled multiplex PCR. The published analysis was carried out like this. Nucleated cell counts per sample were estimated from amplification of reference gene primers within the assay. To quantify the absolute abundance of each unique TCRbeta CDR3 rearrangement, sequence reads were collapsed and filtered. For each sample, productive Simpson clonality was calculated as the square root of Simpson's diversity index over productive rearrangements. Drawn from immuneACCESS, this table holds only the in-frame rearrangements with V and J called that TCRdb kept. Clones are partly lost; checked studies trace under half to an unresolved V gene and leave the rest unexplained. V, J and clone size were drawn from that table, and D and trimming were deduced from the DNA. Recorded for this sample are about 220,000 clones; around 83% of them occurred a single time. Together, the top ten hold 9.7% of the sample.

The CDR3 covers 15 residues, taking in both the cysteine and the phenylalanine. The read is trimmed to its CDR3 DNA, 45 bases read in frame from base 1. The CDR1 and CDR2 encoded by the germline V gene are LGHNA and YNFKEQ. The trim is 1 base for V and 6 bases for J, with a gap of 15 bases between the germline ends. Input material: peripheral blood. The sequence is built from TRBV4-2 and TRBJ1-1; the D gene is not confidently resolved. The receptor's source is a man between 50 and 59 years old with active or convalescent COVID-19. The nucleotides read TGTGCCAGCAGCCAAGTGTTCAGGAGGAGCGCTGAAGCTTTCTTT. It translates as CASSQVFRRSAEAFF.